This entry concerns a single T cell receptor beta chain. As yet, its antigen is unknown. The study sequenced cultured CD4+ T cell DNA using the Oncomine TCR Beta short-read assay. Each CDR3 protein is one row after TCRdb ran MiXCR on the PCR reads. Among 20,000 to 25,000 distinct CDR3 sequences listed, roughly 35% were seen once. This record comes from a study of vaccination and CD4 T cells after COVID-19. Study context: Post-vaccine specimens were obtained a median about 70 days after dose two (range 14 to 241). Overlapping spike peptides served as the stimulus for the cells. These peptides came from SARS-CoV-2 and from the common cold coronaviruses HCoV-NL63, HCoV-OC43 and HCoV-229E.

The germline V and J ends were trimmed by 2 bases and 0 bases, with 14 bases remaining between them. Germline loops: CDR1 SEHNR, CDR2 FQNEAQ (reference sequence). There are 16 residues in the CDR3. Regarding time point: late sampling 161 to 241 days after vaccination in three convalescent patients. As for treatment: roughly 11-day PBMC culture with coronavirus spike peptide pools or control peptides (ViraFEST assay). PCR positivity dates ran from March to December 2020, preceding US Alpha, Beta and Delta variants. The chain couples TRBV7-9 to TRBJ2-7; tentative D call: TRBD1 (8 bases). Sequenced here: CD4+ T cells from blood, cultured in vitro, sampled about 7 months after SARS-CoV-2 vaccination. This sequence was found in a human donor who had recovered from COVID-19. The CDR3 DNA reads as TGTGCCAGCAGCTTACGGGGGGACAGGCTCTCCTACGAGCAGTACTTC. Its protein is CASSLRGDRLSYEQYF. The whole variable domain, filled in from reference TRBV7-9 and TRBJ2-7, reads DTGVSQNPRHKITKRGQNVTFRCDPISEHNRLYWYRQTLGQGPEFLTYFQNEAQLEKSRLLSDRFSAERPKGSFSTLEIQRTEQGDSAMYLCASSLRGDRLSYEQYFGPGTRLTVT.